The 30 T cell receptor beta chains in this list originate from one sample, sequenced in a study of cytomegalovirus exposure and HLA in healthy donors. The PCR had 60 Vbeta and 13 Jbeta primers. Data came from immunoSEQ multiplex PCR; TCRdb stores just in-frame clones and leaves some out. The data contain under 200,000 clones, approximately 80% of them singletons. The specimen was PBMCs. Source of these receptors: a woman between 40 and 55 years old in good health and CMV-seropositive.

This clone came up once. The CDR3 DNA reads TGCGCCAGCAGCTTGGAAGGGGCCGGGGAGCTGTTTTTT. Amino acid sequence: CASSLEGAGELFF. The chain is built from TRBV5-1 and TRBJ2-2, with D possibly being TRBD1 (5 bases). The CDR3 contains 13 residues. The V end was cut by 0 bases, the J end by 6 bases, with 6 bases between. CDR1 is SGHRS and CDR2 is YFSETQ in the germline V gene. The full variable domain, its missing parts supplied by reference TRBV5-1 and TRBJ2-2, is KAGVTQTPRYLIKTRGQQVTLSCSPISGHRSVSWYQQTPGQGLQFLFEYFSETQRNKGNFPGRFSGRQFSNSRSEMNVSTLELGDSALYLCASSLEGAGELFFGEGSRLTVL.

V gene TRBV2 combines with J gene TRBJ2-7, with 8 positions matching TRBD1. Germline lookup yields CDR1 SNHLY and CDR2 FYNNEI. Germline trimming cut 2 bases from V and 5 bases from J; bases unmatched to any gene: 14. CDR3 length equals 17 residues. The CDR3 region has the DNA TGTGCCAGCAGTGAAATGGGGATCGGGACAGGTTACGACGAGCAGTACTTC. Translating it yields CASSEMGIGTGYDEQYF.

The CDR3 DNA reads as TGCAGCGTTGAGTGGCGAGCAGGGGAGACCCAGTACTTC. Amino acid sequence: CSVEWRAGETQYF. The rearrangement uses TRBV29-1 and TRBJ2-5; weak D call: TRBD1 (5 bases). CDR3 length equals 13 residues. Germline lookup yields CDR1 SQVTM and CDR2 ANQGSEA. Between the trimmed V and J ends, which lost 3 bases and 5 bases, there was a span of 13 bases.

CDR3 region: CASSYSSAGVAYEQYF. CDR3 DNA: TGTGCCAGCAGTTACTCGTCAGCGGGAGTCGCCTACGAGCAGTACTTC. This chain links TRBV6-5 with TRBJ2-5, with 8 bases that match TRBD2. The closer fit of TRBJ2-7 to the DNA end suggests the J call may be wrong. Germline assignment: CDR1 MNHEY and CDR2 SVGAGI. CDR3 size: 16 residues.

J is TRBJ2-4 and V is TRBV5-1; TRBD2 matches at 7 bases. The CDR3 is 17 amino acids. Germline CDR1 SGHRS, CDR2 YFSETQ. Trimming removed 1 base from V and 6 bases from J; junction bases left unmatched: 13. The CDR3 nucleotides read TGCGCCAGCAGCTTGCACTTCACCGGCGGGAGCGGAAACATTCAGTACTTC. It specifies CASSLHFTGGSGNIQYF.

The CDR3 region has the DNA TGTGCCAGCTCACTAGACAGGGCGAACACTGAAGCTTTCTTT. Its protein is CASSLDRANTEAFF. J is TRBJ1-1 and V is TRBV18; 7 nucleotides line up with TRBD1. This CDR3 region has 14 residues. Germline V gene data show CDR1 as KGHSH and CDR2 as LQKENI. The ends lost 4 bases at V and 1 base at J; junction bases unmatched: 3.

V is TRBV5-5 and J is TRBJ1-5; no clear D. The CDR3 totals 15 residues. V gave up 4 bases and J gave up 0 bases, with 11 bases separating them. Germline CDR1 is SGHKS and CDR2 is YYEKEE (reference sequence). The CDR3 region is CASSMAGVSNQPQHF. In DNA, the CDR3 is TGTGCCAGCAGCATGGCGGGAGTTAGCAATCAGCCCCAGCATTTT.

This clone showed up just once. This chain connects TRBV23-1 to TRBJ2-5, with 9 bases fitting TRBD2. TRBV23-1 is an ORF for which the function is uncertain. The CDR3 is 13 residues long. The J segment lost 11 bases and the V segment lost 0 bases, leaving 4 bases of the junction unmatched. The CDR3 loop is CASSQSNLAGQYF. In DNA form, the CDR3 reads TGCGCCAGCAGTCAATCGAACCTAGCGGGGCAGTACTTC.

The V call is TRBV7-2, the J call TRBJ1-4, with 9 bases fitting TRBD1. The CDR3 extends over 15 amino acids. Germline CDR1 is SGHTA and CDR2 is FQGNSA. V lost 5 bases to trimming and J lost 7 bases; unmatched junction nucleotides: 8. CDR3 in DNA: TGTGCCAGCAGCGAGAGACAGGGGGGAGGTGAAAAACTGTTTTTT. It encodes CASSERQGGGEKLFF.

This clone was observed a handful of times. V gene TRBV30 combines with J gene TRBJ2-2; 7 nucleotides match TRBD2. CDR3 length equals 14 residues. V shed 4 bases, J shed 5 bases, and the junction held 7 bases outside the gene matches. CDR1 GTSNPN and CDR2 SVGIG come from the germline V gene (reference sequence). The CDR3 region is CAWIPPGRTGELFF. The CDR3, as DNA: TGTGCCTGGATTCCTCCCGGGAGGACCGGGGAGCTGTTTTTT.

The chain recombines TRBV25-1 with TRBJ2-7; 9 bases fit TRBD1. CDR3 size: 18 residues. Germline V CDR1 and CDR2: MGHDK, SYGVNS. With V trimmed by 1 base and J by 2 bases, 12 bases remained unmatched. CDR3 amino acids: CASSELRYEGQGPYEQYF. CDR3 DNA: TGTGCCAGCAGTGAATTAAGATATGAGGGACAGGGCCCCTACGAGCAGTACTTC.

This rearrangement joins TRBV28 to TRBJ2-7, with 9 bases aligning to TRBD1. This CDR3 spans 14 amino acids. Germline V lookup: CDR1 MDHEN, CDR2 SYDVKM. With V trimmed by 7 bases and J by 3 bases, 7 bases remained unmatched. The CDR3 DNA is TGTGCCAGCACCCCGGGACAGGGCGTCTACGAGCAGTACTTC. This translates into CASTPGQGVYEQYF.

The chain couples TRBV10-3 to TRBJ2-1; 9 nucleotides line up with TRBD2. CDR1 is ENHRY, CDR2 SYGVKD, per germline. The CDR3 runs 16 residues. V gave up 3 bases and J gave up 4 bases; unmatched junction bases: 7. CDR3 sequence: CAISEGRGGIYNEQFF. CDR3 sequence (DNA): TGTGCCATCAGTGAAGGGCGGGGGGGGATTTACAATGAGCAGTTCTTC.

The chain carries TRBV18 and TRBJ1-2; 8 bases are a match to TRBD1. J lost 4 bases, V lost 3 bases, and 1 base had no gene match. The germline V gene has CDR1 KGHSH and CDR2 LQKENI. The CDR3 is made up of 13 amino acids. The CDR3 loop is CASSPDRAYGYTF. The CDR3 DNA is TGTGCCAGCTCACCGGACAGGGCCTATGGCTACACCTTC. Full variable domain (outside the CDR3, taken from reference TRBV18 and TRBJ1-2): NAGVMQNPRHLVRRRGQEARLRCSPMKGHSHVYWYRQLPEEGLKFMVYLQKENIIDESGMPKERFSAEFPKEGPSILRIQQVVRGDSAAYFCASSPDRAYGYTFGSGTRLTVV.

The rearrangement uses TRBV30 and TRBJ2-7; 10 nucleotides line up with TRBD2. The J segment lost 5 bases and the V segment lost 0 bases, leaving 7 bases of the junction unmatched. CDR1 is GTSNPN, CDR2 SVGIG, per germline (reference sequence). The CDR3 is made up of 15 amino acids. The CDR3 nucleotides are TGTGCCTGGAGTGTAGAAGGACTAGCGGACCACGAGCAGTACTTC. Residues: CAWSVEGLADHEQYF.

The gene calls are TRBV6-5 and TRBJ2-1, with a weak D call TRBD1 (5 bases). The V gene lost 2 bases and the J gene lost 15 bases, with 20 bases spanning the gap. This CDR3 region has 14 residues. CDR1 is MNHEY, CDR2 SVGAGI, per germline. In DNA, the CDR3 is TGTGCCAGCAGTTACGCATCTGACAGATTCGCGTCGTTCTTC. It encodes CASSYASDRFASFF.

V gene TRBV5-4 combines with J gene TRBJ2-1, with 7 bases lining up with TRBD2. CDR3 length: 15 residues. Germline V CDR1 and CDR2: SGHNT, YYREEE (reference sequence). V was pared by 2 bases and J by 9 bases, with 11 bases of the junction left unmatched. The CDR3 coding sequence is TGTGCCAGCAGCTTTGGCGGGAGCTTAAGGGGTGAGCAGTTCTTC. Its translation is CASSFGGSLRGEQFF.

This sequence joins TRBV5-3 and TRBJ1-2; 10 bases are shared with TRBD1. TRBV5-3 falls under the ORF class, with uncertain function. The V gene end was trimmed by 0 bases and the J gene end by 3 bases; junction bases not matched to a gene: 5. This CDR3 contains 16 residues. This CDR3 is CARSLAGQGGYYGYTF. The CDR3 coding sequence is TGTGCCAGAAGCTTGGCCGGACAGGGGGGGTACTATGGCTACACCTTC.

This clone was picked up a small number of times. The rearrangement links TRBV19 to TRBJ1-1; D is possibly TRBD1 (6 bases). There are 16 residues in the CDR3. The ends were cut back, 9 bases at V and 3 bases at J, with 23 bases in the middle. Germline V CDR1 and CDR2: LNHDA, SQIVND (reference sequence). The DNA of the CDR3 is TGTGCCAGCTCATTGGAAGGGGGTACCAGGCACACTGAAGCTTTCTTT. Encoded protein: CASSLEGGTRHTEAFF.

The chain has TRBV27 and TRBJ2-2; 8 bases are a match to TRBD1. Germline assignment: CDR1 MNHEY and CDR2 SMNVEV (reference sequence). This CDR3 has 19 residues. J gave up 0 bases and V 4 bases, and 13 bases lay outside the gene matches. Here the CDR3 reads CASSSEIPGGYANTGELFF. In DNA, the CDR3 is TGTGCCAGCAGTTCAGAGATTCCAGGGGGCTACGCGAACACCGGGGAGCTGTTTTTT.

The genes are TRBV18 and TRBJ1-5, with D tentatively TRBD1 (6 bases). The V gene lost 3 bases and the J gene lost 5 bases, with 14 bases spanning the gap. The CDR3 contains 15 residues. Germline V CDR1 and CDR2: KGHSH, LQKENI. The CDR3 DNA is TGTGCCAGCTCACCCCCGGGGGGGGCGGATCAGCCCCAGCATTTT. Encoded protein: CASSPPGGADQPQHF.

Of note for this clone: The same CDR3 is also encoded by other DNA sequences in this sample. The V gene is TRBV5-1, the J gene TRBJ1-2; D remains ambiguous. CDR1 is SGHRS, CDR2 YFSETQ, per germline. The CDR3 covers 13 residues. V shed 0 bases and J shed 3 bases, with 6 bases lying between them. The CDR3 reads CASSLGQDYGYTF. The CDR3 bases are TGCGCCAGCAGCTTGGGTCAGGACTATGGCTACACCTTC.

This clone was observed once. The genes are TRBV7-6 and TRBJ2-3; 7 positions match TRBD2. This CDR3 has 16 residues. CDR1 and CDR2 from the germline V gene are SGHVS and FNYEAQ. The ends lost 5 bases at V and 2 bases at J; junction bases unmatched: 10. The CDR3 here is CASSNLGGSTTDTQYF. In DNA form, the CDR3 reads TGTGCCAGCAGCAACCTTGGCGGGAGTACCACAGATACGCAGTATTTT.

The chain couples TRBV5-1 to TRBJ2-2; 7 bases are a match to TRBD2. Unmatched junction bases numbered 5, after V lost 0 bases and J lost 6 bases. This CDR3 comprises 15 residues. CDR1 and CDR2 from the germline V gene are SGHRS and YFSETQ. The CDR3 DNA reads TGCGCCAGCAGCTTGGAAACTAGCGTTCCCGGGGAGCTGTTTTTT. Translated, it gives CASSLETSVPGELFF.

The gene calls are TRBV6-6 and TRBJ1-2; D perhaps matches TRBD1 (5 bases). This CDR3 is 15 amino acids long. V lost 0 bases and J 3 bases, leaving 11 bases between the germline ends. CDR1 and CDR2 from the germline V gene are MNHNY and SVGAGI (reference sequence). CDR3 nucleotides: TGTGCCAGCAGTTACTCAGCCAGGGTTGACTATGGCTACACCTTC. Its protein product is CASSYSARVDYGYTF.

The chain couples TRBV4-3 to TRBJ2-1; 8 bases fit TRBD2. Germline assignment: CDR1 LGHNA and CDR2 YSLEER. CDR3 size: 14 residues. Losses at the gene ends were 4 bases for V and 3 bases for J; bases not matched to a gene: 2. CDR3 nucleotide sequence: TGCGCCAGCAGCCGGAGCGGGGGCTACAATGAGCAGTTCTTC. Translated: CASSRSGGYNEQFF.

The chain couples TRBV2 to TRBJ2-5; a weak D match, TRBD1 (5 bases). The last part of the DNA fits TRBJ2-7 better; the J call may be wrong. The CDR3 extends over 14 amino acids. Germline CDR1 and CDR2: SNHLY and FYNNEI. CDR3 sequence: CASSDRRRAHEQYF. The DNA of the CDR3 is TGTGCCAGCAGTGATAGGCGCAGGGCCCACGAGCAGTACTTC.

The rearrangement joins TRBV19 to TRBJ1-2; 8 nucleotides agree with TRBD1. CDR3 length: 14 residues. Germline V gene sequence: CDR1 LNHDA, CDR2 SQIVND (reference sequence). The V gene end was trimmed by 3 bases and the J gene end by 8 bases; junction bases not matched to a gene: 8. The CDR3 is CASSMVGTGRGYTF. The CDR3 coding sequence is TGTGCCAGTAGTATGGTCGGGACAGGTAGAGGCTACACCTTC.

The V and J genes are TRBV9 and TRBJ2-1; 10 nucleotides align to TRBD2. The CDR3 runs to 15 residues. The V segment lost 4 bases and the J segment 7 bases; nucleotides outside the gene matches: 8. From germline, CDR1 is SGDLS and CDR2 YYNGEE. In nucleotides, the CDR3 is TGTGCCAGCAGCCCCGAGGGACTAGCGTATAATGAGCAGTTCTTC. Translated: CASSPEGLAYNEQFF.

The V gene is TRBV11-3, the J gene TRBJ2-3, with 9 bases matching TRBD1. The germline V gene encodes CDR1 SGHNT and CDR2 YENEEA. After removal of 5 bases from V and 0 bases from J, the junction contained 6 bases not matched to a gene. The CDR3 sequence is 16 residues long. CDR3 sequence reads: CASSPGDRVSTDTQYF. The CDR3 nucleotides are TGTGCCAGCAGCCCAGGGGACAGGGTTAGCACAGATACGCAGTATTTT.